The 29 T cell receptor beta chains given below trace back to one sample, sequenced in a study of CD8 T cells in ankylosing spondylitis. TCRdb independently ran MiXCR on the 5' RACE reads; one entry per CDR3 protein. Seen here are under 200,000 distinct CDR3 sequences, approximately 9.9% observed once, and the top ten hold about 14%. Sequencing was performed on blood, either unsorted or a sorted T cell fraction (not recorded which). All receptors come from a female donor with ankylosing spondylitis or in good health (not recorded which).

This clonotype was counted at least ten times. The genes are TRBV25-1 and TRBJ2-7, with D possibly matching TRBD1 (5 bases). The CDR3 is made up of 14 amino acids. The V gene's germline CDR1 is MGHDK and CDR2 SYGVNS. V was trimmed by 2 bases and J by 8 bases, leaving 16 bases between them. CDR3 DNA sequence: TGTGCCAGCAGTGAAGTGGGTGGGGCCGCCAAGCAGTACTTC. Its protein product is CASSEVGGAAKQYF.

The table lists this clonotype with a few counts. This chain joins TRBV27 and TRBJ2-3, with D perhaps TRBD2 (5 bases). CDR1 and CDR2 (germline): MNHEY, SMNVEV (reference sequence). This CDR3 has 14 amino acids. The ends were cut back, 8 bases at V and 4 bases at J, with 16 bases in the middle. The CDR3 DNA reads TGTGCCAGCGCCTCGGGAAGCGGAGCAGATACGCAGTATTTT. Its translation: CASASGSGADTQYF.

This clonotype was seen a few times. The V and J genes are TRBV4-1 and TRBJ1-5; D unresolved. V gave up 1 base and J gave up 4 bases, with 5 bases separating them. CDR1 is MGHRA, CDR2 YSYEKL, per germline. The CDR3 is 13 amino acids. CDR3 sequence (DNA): TGCGCCAGCAGCCAAGTAGGGAATCAGCCCCAGCATTTT. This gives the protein CASSQVGNQPQHF.

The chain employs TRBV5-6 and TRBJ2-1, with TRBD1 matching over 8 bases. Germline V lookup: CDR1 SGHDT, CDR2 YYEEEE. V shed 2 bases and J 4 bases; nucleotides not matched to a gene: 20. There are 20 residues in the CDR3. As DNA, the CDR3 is TGTGCCAGCAGCTTTGCAACCGGGACAGGACGTTTTGGCCAATACAATGAGCAGTTCTTC. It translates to CASSFATGTGRFGQYNEQFF.

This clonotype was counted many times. The CDR3 is CASSPLWSLNTEAFF. Here the CDR3 DNA reads TGTGCCAGCAGTCCTCTTTGGAGCCTGAACACTGAAGCTTTCTTT. V and J are TRBV6-1 and TRBJ1-1; D remains unclear. In germline, CDR1 is MNHNS, CDR2 SASEGT. The V end lost 5 bases, the J end lost 0 bases, and 13 bases lay between the germline ends. The CDR3 spans 15 residues.

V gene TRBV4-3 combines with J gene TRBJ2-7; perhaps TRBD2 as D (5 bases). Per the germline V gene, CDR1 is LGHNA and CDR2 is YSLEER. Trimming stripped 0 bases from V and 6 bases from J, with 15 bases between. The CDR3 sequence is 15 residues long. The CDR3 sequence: CASSQDEGRGSEQYF. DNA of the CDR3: TGCGCCAGCAGCCAAGATGAAGGACGCGGGTCCGAGCAGTACTTC.

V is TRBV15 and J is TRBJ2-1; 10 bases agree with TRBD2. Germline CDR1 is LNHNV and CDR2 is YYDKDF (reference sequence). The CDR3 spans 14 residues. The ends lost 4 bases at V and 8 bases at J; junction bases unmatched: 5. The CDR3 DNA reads TGTGCCACCAGCACTAGCGGGAGTTCTCATGAGCAGTTCTTC. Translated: CATSTSGSSHEQFF.

The CDR3 reads CASSSAKYLAGGTDTQYF. The CDR3 DNA reads as TGTGCCAGCAGCTCAGCTAAATATCTAGCGGGAGGTACAGATACGCAGTATTTT. The rearrangement links TRBV11-1 to TRBJ2-3, with TRBD2 identical over 11 bases. Germline trimming cut 4 bases from V and 3 bases from J; bases unmatched to any gene: 12. This CDR3 has 18 residues. Germline CDR1 and CDR2: SGHAT and FQDESV (reference sequence).

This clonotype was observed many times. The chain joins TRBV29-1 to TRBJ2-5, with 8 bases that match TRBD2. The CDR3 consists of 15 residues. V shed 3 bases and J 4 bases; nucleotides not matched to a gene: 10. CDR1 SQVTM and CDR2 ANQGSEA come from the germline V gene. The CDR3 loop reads CSVEEIAGNPETQYF. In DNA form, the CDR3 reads TGCAGCGTTGAGGAGATAGCGGGAAACCCAGAGACCCAGTACTTC.

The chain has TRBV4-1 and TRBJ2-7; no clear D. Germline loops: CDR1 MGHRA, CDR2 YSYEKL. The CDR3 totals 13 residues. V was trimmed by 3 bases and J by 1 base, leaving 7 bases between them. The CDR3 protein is CASSHRDSYEQYF. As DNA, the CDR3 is TGCGCCAGCAGCCACCGAGATTCCTACGAGCAGTACTTC.

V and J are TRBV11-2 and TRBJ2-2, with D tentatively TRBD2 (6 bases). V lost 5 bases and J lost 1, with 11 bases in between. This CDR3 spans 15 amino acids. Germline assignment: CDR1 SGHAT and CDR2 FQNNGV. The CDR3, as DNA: TGTGCCAGCAGCCCACGGGGAGGGAACACCGGGGAGCTGTTTTTT. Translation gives CASSPRGGNTGELFF.

CDR3 nucleotide sequence: TGCAGCGTGGATGGGGCCAACGTCCTGACTTTC. This codes for CSVDGANVLTF. The chain combines TRBV29-1 with TRBJ2-6; D ambiguous. CDR1 and CDR2 from the germline V gene are SQVTM and ANQGSEA. V lost 6 bases to trimming and J lost 3 bases, with 3 bases between them. This CDR3 spans 11 amino acids.

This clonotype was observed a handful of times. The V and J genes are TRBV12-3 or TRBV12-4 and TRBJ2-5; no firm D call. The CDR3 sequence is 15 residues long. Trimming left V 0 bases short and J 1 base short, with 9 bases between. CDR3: CASSLAPRSQETQYF. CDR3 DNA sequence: TGTGCCAGCAGTTTAGCCCCGAGGAGCCAAGAGACCCAGTACTTC.

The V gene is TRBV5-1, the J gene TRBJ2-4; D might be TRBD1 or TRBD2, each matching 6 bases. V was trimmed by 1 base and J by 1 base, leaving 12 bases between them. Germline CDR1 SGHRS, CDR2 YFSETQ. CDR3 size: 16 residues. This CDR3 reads CASSLLGGDAKNIQYF. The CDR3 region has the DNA TGCGCCAGCAGCTTGTTGGGGGGCGATGCCAAAAACATTCAGTACTTC.

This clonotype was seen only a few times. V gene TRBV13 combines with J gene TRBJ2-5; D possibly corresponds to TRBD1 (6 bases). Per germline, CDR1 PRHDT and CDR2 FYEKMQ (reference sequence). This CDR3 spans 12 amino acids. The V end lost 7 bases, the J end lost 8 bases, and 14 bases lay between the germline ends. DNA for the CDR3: TGTGCCAGCAAGGGGGAACAACGTACCCAGTACTTC. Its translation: CASKGEQRTQYF.

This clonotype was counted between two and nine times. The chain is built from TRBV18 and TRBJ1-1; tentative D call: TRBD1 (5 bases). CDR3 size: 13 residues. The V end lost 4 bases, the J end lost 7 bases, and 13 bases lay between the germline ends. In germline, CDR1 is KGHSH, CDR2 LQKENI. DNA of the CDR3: TGTGCCAGCTCACAACCGACAGTCGATGAAGCTTTCTTT. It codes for CASSQPTVDEAFF.

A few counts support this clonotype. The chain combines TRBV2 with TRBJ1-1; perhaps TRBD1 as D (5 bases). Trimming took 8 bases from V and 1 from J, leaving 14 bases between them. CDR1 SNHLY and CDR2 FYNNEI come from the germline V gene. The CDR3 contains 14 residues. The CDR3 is CASGLTGGNTEAFF. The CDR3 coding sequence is TGTGCCAGCGGCCTCACGGGGGGGAACACTGAAGCTTTCTTT.

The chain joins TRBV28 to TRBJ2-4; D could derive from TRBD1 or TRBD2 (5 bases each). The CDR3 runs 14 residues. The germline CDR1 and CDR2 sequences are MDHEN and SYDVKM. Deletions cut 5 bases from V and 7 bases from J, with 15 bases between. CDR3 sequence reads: CASSPYRGENIQYF. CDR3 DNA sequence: TGTGCCAGCAGTCCTTACCGGGGCGAGAACATTCAGTACTTC.

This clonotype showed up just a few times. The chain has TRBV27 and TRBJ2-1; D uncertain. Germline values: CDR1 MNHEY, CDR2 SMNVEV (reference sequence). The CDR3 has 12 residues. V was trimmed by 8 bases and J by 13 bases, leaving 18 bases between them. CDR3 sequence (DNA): TGTGCCAGCGGAAGCCCAGGAAGGCGCCAGTTCTTC. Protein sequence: CASGSPGRRQFF.

The CDR3 region is CASEGSVATELFF. As DNA, the CDR3 is TGTGCCAGCGAGGGTTCGGTTGCTACAGAGCTGTTTTTT. The genes are TRBV12-3 or TRBV12-4 and TRBJ2-2; the D gene is possibly TRBD2 (5 bases). The CDR3 is 13 residues long. V dropped 8 bases and J dropped 11 bases, with 18 bases sitting between them.

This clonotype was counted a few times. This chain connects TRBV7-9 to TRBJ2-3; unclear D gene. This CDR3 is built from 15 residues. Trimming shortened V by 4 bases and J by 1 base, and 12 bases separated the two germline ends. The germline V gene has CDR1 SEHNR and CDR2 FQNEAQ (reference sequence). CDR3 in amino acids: CASSSALKGTDTQYF. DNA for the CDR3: TGTGCCAGCAGCTCTGCCCTGAAAGGCACAGATACGCAGTATTTT.

The CDR3 nucleotides are TGCGCCAGCAGCCAAGAACTAGACAGGGGCCAAGAGACCCAGTACTTC. It yields the protein CASSQELDRGQETQYF. The chain uses TRBV4-3 and TRBJ2-5; 8 bases agree with TRBD1. After removal of 0 bases from V and 1 base from J, the junction contained 4 bases not matched to a gene. This CDR3 region has 16 residues. Germline CDR1 reads LGHNA; CDR2 reads YSLEER.

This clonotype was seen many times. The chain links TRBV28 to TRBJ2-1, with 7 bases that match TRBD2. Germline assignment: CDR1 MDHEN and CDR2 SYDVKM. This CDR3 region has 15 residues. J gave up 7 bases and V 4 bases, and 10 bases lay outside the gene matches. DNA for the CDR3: TGTGCCAGCAGTTATGACGTACTGGGAGGGAATGAGCAGTTCTTC. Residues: CASSYDVLGGNEQFF.

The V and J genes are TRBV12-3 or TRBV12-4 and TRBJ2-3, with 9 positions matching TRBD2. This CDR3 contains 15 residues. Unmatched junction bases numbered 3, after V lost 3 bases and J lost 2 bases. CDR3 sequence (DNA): TGTGCCAGCAGTTTTTCTAGCGGGGCCACAGATACGCAGTATTTT. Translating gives CASSFSSGATDTQYF.

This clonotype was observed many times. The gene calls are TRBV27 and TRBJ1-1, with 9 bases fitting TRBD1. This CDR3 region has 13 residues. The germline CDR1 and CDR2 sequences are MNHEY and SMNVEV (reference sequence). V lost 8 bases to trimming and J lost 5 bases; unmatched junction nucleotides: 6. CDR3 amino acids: CASGGTGYTEAFF. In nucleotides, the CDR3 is TGTGCCAGCGGCGGGACAGGGTATACTGAAGCTTTCTTT.

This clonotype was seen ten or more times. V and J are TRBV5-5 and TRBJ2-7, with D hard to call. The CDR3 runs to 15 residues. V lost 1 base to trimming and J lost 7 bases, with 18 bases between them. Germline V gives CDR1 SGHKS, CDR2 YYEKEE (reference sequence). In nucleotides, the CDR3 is TGTGCCAGCAGCTTGATCTTTTACGAAACGGTAGAGCAGTACTTC. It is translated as CASSLIFYETVEQYF. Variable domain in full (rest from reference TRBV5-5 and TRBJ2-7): DAGVTQSPTHLIKTRGQQVTLRCSPISGHKSVSWYQQVLGQGPQFIFQYYEKEERGRGNFPDRFSARQFPNYSSELNVNALLLGDSALYLCASSLIFYETVEQYFGPGTRLTVT.

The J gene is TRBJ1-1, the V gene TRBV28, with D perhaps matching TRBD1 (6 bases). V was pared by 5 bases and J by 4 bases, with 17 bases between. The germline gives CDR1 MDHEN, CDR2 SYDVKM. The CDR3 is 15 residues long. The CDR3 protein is CASSPGGRGITEAFF. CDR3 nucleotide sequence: TGTGCCAGCAGTCCCGGGGGCAGGGGTATCACTGAAGCTTTCTTT.

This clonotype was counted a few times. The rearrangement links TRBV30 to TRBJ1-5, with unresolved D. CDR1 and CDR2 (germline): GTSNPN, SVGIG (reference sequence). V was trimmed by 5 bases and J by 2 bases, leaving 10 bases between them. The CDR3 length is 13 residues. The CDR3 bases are TGTGCCTGGGGGTGGGGTGGCAATCAGCCCCAGCATTTT. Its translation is CAWGWGGNQPQHF.

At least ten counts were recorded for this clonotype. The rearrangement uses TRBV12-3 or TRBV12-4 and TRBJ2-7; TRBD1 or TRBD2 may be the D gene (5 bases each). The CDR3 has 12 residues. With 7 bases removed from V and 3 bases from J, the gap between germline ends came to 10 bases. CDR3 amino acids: CASTPGRYEQYF. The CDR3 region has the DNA TGTGCCAGCACCCCGGGGCGCTACGAGCAGTACTTC.